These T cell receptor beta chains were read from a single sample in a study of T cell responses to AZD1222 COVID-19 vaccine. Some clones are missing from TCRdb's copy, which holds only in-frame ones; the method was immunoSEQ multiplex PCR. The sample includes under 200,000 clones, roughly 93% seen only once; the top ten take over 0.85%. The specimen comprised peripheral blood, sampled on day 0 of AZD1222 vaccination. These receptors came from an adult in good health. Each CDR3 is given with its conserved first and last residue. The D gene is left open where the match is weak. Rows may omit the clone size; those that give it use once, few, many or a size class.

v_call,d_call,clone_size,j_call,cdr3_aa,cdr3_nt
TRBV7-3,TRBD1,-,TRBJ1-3,CASSITGGTGNTIYF,TGTGCCAGCAGCATAACAGGGGGGACTGGAAACACCATATATTTT
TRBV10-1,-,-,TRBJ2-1,CASSSRQYPYNEQFF,TGCGCCAGCTCCTCGAGACAGTACCCCTACAATGAGCAGTTCTTC
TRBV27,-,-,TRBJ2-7,CASSTKATGRIYEQYF,TGTGCCAGCAGTACCAAAGCGACAGGGAGGATTTACGAGCAGTACTTC
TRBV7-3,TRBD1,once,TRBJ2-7,CASSLASGTAYEQYF,TGTGCCAGCAGCTTAGCGTCCGGGACAGCCTACGAGCAGTACTTC
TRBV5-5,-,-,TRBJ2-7,CASSSLRGPYEQYF,TGTGCCAGCAGCAGCCTAAGGGGTCCCTACGAGCAGTACTTC
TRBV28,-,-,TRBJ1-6,CASSVGNSPLHF,TGTGCCAGCAGCGTCGGTAATTCACCCCTCCACTTT
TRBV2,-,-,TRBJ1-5,CASSVVSNQPQHF,TGTGCCAGCAGTGTTGTTAGCAATCAGCCCCAGCATTTT
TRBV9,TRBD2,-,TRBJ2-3,CASSVGLREGPPTDTQYF,TGTGCCAGCAGCGTAGGGTTGCGGGAGGGTCCCCCCACAGATACGCAGTATTTT
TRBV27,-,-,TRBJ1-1,CASSLSNAVTEAFF,TGTGCCAGCAGTTTATCGAATGCGGTAACTGAAGCTTTCTTT
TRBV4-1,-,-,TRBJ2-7,CASSQDRWQVREQYF,TGCGCCAGCAGCCAAGATCGTTGGCAGGTTCGAGAGCAGTACTTC
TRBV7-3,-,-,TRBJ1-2,CASRPYFYGYTF,TGTGCCAGCAGACCCTACTTCTATGGCTACACCTTC
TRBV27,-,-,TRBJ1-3,CVCGLTQGPRNTIYF,TGTGTCTGCGGGCTAACTCAAGGTCCTCGGAACACCATATATTTT
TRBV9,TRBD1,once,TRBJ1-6,CASSVAGTGTSPLHF,TGTGCCAGCAGCGTAGCTGGGACAGGGACTTCACCCCTCCACTTT
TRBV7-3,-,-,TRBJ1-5,CASSTDGDQPQHF,TGTGCCAGCAGCACGGACGGAGATCAGCCCCAGCATTTT
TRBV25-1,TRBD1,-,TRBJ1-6,CASSEDRSSYNSPLHF,TGTGCCAGCAGTGAGGACAGGAGCTCCTATAATTCACCCCTCCACTTT
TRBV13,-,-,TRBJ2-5,CASSRSGSETQYF,TGTGCCAGCAGTCGCTCAGGGTCCGAGACCCAGTACTTC
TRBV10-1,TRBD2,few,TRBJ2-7,CASSRSLGLHLRYEQYF,TGCGCCAGCAGCAGATCATTGGGACTACACCTTCGCTACGAGCAGTACTTC
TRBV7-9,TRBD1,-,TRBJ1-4,CASSAIQGDATNEKLFF,TGTGCCAGCAGCGCGATACAGGGGGATGCAACTAATGAAAAACTGTTTTTT
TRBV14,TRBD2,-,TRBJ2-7,CASRAGGKAYEQYF,TGTGCCAGCAGAGCGGGAGGTAAGGCCTACGAGCAGTACTTC
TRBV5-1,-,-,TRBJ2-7,CASSLLVASYEQYF,TGCGCCAGCAGCTTGCTGGTAGCGAGCTACGAGCAGTACTTC
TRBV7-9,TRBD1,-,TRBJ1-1,CASSPGGMNTEAFF,TGTGCCAGCAGTCCAGGGGGGATGAACACTGAAGCTTTCTTT
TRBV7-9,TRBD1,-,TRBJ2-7,CASSLASPLGTGGHEQYF,TGTGCCAGCAGCTTAGCCTCACCCTTGGGGACAGGGGGCCACGAGCAGTACTTC
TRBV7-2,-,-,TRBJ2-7,CASSFGPGVLNEQYF,TGTGCCAGCAGCTTCGGTCCAGGGGTCTTGAACGAGCAGTACTTC
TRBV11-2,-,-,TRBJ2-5,CASSLAGARETQYF,TGTGCCAGCAGCTTAGCGGGGGCCCGTGAGACCCAGTACTTC
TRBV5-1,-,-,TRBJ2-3,CASSHGQRTFTDTQYF,TGCGCCAGCAGCCACGGGCAGCGGACCTTCACAGATACGCAGTATTTT
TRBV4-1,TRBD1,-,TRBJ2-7,CASSHEGDRGSYEQYF,TGCGCCAGCAGCCATGAGGGGGACAGGGGTTCCTACGAGCAGTACTTC
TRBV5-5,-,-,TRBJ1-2,CASSSGGDNYGYTF,TGTGCCAGCAGCTCCGGAGGGGATAACTATGGCTACACCTTC
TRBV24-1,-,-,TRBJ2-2,CATSESIRRTGELFF,TGTGCCACCAGTGAAAGTATCCGTCGCACCGGGGAGCTGTTTTTT
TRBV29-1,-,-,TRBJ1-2,CSVEAQGSRDGYTF,TGCAGCGTTGAAGCTCAAGGGAGTCGGGATGGCTACACCTTC
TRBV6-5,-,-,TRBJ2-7,CASSYEPSRGYEQYF,TGTGCCAGCAGTTACGAGCCCTCGAGGGGCTACGAGCAGTACTTC
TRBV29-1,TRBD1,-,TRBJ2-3,CSVKRGQGAENTQYF,TGCAGCGTTAAACGCGGACAGGGGGCGGAGAATACGCAGTATTTT
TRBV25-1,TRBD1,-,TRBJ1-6,CASSESGQGYNSPLHF,TGTGCCAGCAGTGAGTCGGGACAGGGTTATAATTCACCCCTCCACTTT
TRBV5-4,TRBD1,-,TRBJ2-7,CASSLVGTGRSYEQYF,TGTGCCAGCAGCTTGGTGGGGACAGGGCGCTCCTACGAGCAGTACTTC
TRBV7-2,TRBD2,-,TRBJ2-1,CASSLAGLGTYNEQFF,TGTGCCAGCAGCTTAGCGGGACTAGGTACCTACAATGAGCAGTTCTTC
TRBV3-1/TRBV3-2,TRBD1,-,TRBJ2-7,CASSKIAGQGNYEQYF,TGTGCCAGCAGCAAAATCGCTGGACAGGGGAACTACGAGCAGTACTTC
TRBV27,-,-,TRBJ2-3,CASSTSHGIPPRDTQYF,TGTGCCAGCAGTACCAGCCATGGAATCCCTCCAAGAGATACGCAGTATTTT